This TCR beta chain was captured by sequencing in a study of PD-L1 blockade in urothelial cancer. Study context: Prior chemotherapy ranged from 0 to 3 regimens per patient. Samples came from 3 weeks, at the second dose, and 6 weeks into treatment.

Time point here: pretreatment peripheral blood. The table came from immunoSEQ multiplex PCR; TCRdb's copy has only in-frame clones and leaves some out. The data show some 120,000 clones, approximately 88% seen once. Source: PBMCs, taken around atezolizumab (anti-PD-L1) treatment. The receptor was derived from a middle-aged man with urothelial cancer.

Here the CDR3 reads CATSRSTQGTYGYTF. DNA for the CDR3: TGTGCCACCAGCAGATCGACACAGGGGACATATGGCTACACCTTC. This sequence joins TRBV15 and TRBJ1-2, with 7 nucleotides matching TRBD1. Looked up from germline, CDR1 is LNHNV and CDR2 is YYDKDF (reference sequence). Losses at the gene ends were 2 bases for V and 5 bases for J; bases not matched to a gene: 8. This CDR3 region has 15 residues.